The 5 T cell receptor beta chains given below trace back to one sample, sequenced in a study of cytomegalovirus exposure and HLA in healthy donors. TCRdb's copy holds only in-frame clones and misses some; the assay was immunoSEQ multiplex PCR. The table shows some 56,000 clones, with 93% occurring only once. Sequenced input: PBMCs. The receptors were gathered from a young woman in good health and CMV-seropositive.

The rearrangement links TRBV10-2 to TRBJ2-5; possible D gene TRBD1, 6 bases. Trimming left V 4 bases short and J 2 bases short, with 11 bases between. This CDR3 contains 14 residues. CDR1 and CDR2 from the germline V gene are WSHSY and SAAADI. The CDR3: CASSVGGVQETQYF. The CDR3, as DNA: TGCGCCAGCAGTGTAGGGGGAGTACAAGAGACCCAGTACTTC.

This clone is labeled medium-sized (0.01 to 0.1%). The rearrangement links TRBV4-2 to TRBJ1-1; D gene unclear. Germline assignment: CDR1 LGHNA and CDR2 YNFKEQ. V was cut by 4 bases and J by 5 bases, with 14 bases left in between. The CDR3 length is 14 residues. The CDR3 region is CASSPWAGGTEAFF. CDR3 bases: TGTGCCAGCAGCCCATGGGCCGGAGGGACTGAAGCTTTCTTT.

V is TRBV5-1 and J is TRBJ1-1, with 8 bases identical to TRBD1. V dropped 4 bases and J dropped 11; count of bases not matched to a gene: 10. Germline V gene data show CDR1 as SGHRS and CDR2 as YFSETQ. The CDR3 totals 13 residues. The CDR3 coding sequence is TGCGCCAGCAGCCAGGGGGCAGGGCGTTCGGCTTTCTTT. Protein: CASSQGAGRSAFF.

The chain recombines TRBV19 with TRBJ1-5, with D possibly matching TRBD1 (5 bases). The germline V gene has CDR1 LNHDA and CDR2 SQIVND (reference sequence). The CDR3 consists of 14 residues. The germline V and J ends were trimmed by 4 bases and 6 bases, with 13 bases remaining between them. The CDR3, as DNA: TGTGCCAGTAGTAGTCACCAGGGTAGTCAGCCCCAGCATTTT. Its translation: CASSSHQGSQPQHF.

The chain carries TRBV27 and TRBJ1-2; 10 positions match TRBD1. Germline CDR1 MNHEY, CDR2 SMNVEV (reference sequence). V was clipped by 7 bases and J by 8 bases; unmatched bases: 4. There are 12 residues in the CDR3. The DNA for the CDR3 is TGTGCCAGCAAAAAGACAGGGGGCGGCTACACCTTC. Protein product: CASKKTGGGYTF.